This T cell receptor (beta chain) was documented in a study of blood T cell repertoires in COVID-19. Study information: Whether acute or convalescent, the COVID-19 samples came from the United States, Italy and Spain.

J lost 2 bases, V lost 4 bases, and 8 bases had no gene match. Looked up from germline, CDR1 is SGHAT and CDR2 is FQNNGV. The CDR3 has 17 residues. In the study's own analysis: Amplification of reference gene primers was used by the study to estimate nucleated cell counts. Clones were sequenced by immunoSEQ multiplex PCR, and TCRdb holds only the in-frame ones, with some missing. V, J and clone size are those of that table, while D and trimming were read from the DNA. The repertoire has tens of thousands of clones, over 75% of them found once; the top ten carry approximately 12%. The chain joins TRBV11-2 to TRBJ2-5; 12 bases are a match to TRBD1. The TCR sequence derives from an elderly man with acute or convalescent COVID-19. The sample was peripheral blood. The DNA of the CDR3 is TGTGCCAGCAGCTCCACCTGGGGACAGGGGGCTCAAGAGACCCAGTACTTC. Its translation is CASSSTWGQGAQETQYF.